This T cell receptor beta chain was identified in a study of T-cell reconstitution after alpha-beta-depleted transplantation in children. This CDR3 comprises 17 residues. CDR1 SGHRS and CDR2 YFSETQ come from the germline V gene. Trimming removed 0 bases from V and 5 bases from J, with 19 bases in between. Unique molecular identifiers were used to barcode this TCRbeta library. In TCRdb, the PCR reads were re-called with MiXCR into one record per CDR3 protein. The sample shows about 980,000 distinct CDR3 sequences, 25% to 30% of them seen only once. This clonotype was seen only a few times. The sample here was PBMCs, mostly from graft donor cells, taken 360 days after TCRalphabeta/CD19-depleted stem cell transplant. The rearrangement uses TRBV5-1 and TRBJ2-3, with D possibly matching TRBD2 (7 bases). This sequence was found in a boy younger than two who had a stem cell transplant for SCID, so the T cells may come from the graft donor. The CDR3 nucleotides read TGCGCCAGCAGCTTGGGGCCGGGGGGCACTATCGAAGATACGCAGTATTTT. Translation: CASSLGPGGTIEDTQYF.